This T cell receptor beta chain comes out of a study of T cell responses to AZD1222 COVID-19 vaccine. Study-wide findings and caveats: Vaccine-associated CD4 TCRs spanned spike, dominant at 160-218 and 743-854.

Germline CDR1 is MNHNS and CDR2 is SASEGT. The V gene end was trimmed by 3 bases and the J gene end by 4 bases; junction bases not matched to a gene: 6. The CDR3 is 16 amino acids. Method: immunoSEQ multiplex PCR; TCRdb's copy keeps in-frame clones and lacks some. The sample gives around 150,000 clones, about 94% of which show up once; 4% is in the top ten. A word on this clone: The antigen is undetermined.

This clonotype originated in an adult who received the AZD1222 COVID-19 vaccine. The chain combines TRBV6-1 with TRBJ2-1, with 10 bases aligning to TRBD2. Sequences were derived from peripheral blood, sampled 28 days after the second AZD1222 dose. Here the CDR3 DNA reads TGTGCCAGCAGTGAGATAGCGGGAGGAAAATACAATGAGCAGTTCTTC. Amino acid sequence: CASSEIAGGKYNEQFF.